The sequence of this T cell receptor (beta chain) was determined in a study of T cell responses to AZD1222 COVID-19 vaccine. Study-level points and caveats: Baseline seropositivity characterized only 5 or 6 AZD1222 recipients. Unmutated variant regions are reportedly the target of nearly half of TCRs that are spike-specific. Among the donors, most were white British and more were female, and clonal diversity was possibly underestimated.

Sequencing used immunoSEQ multiplex PCR; TCRdb keeps in-frame clones, though not all of them. The sample has more than 140,000 clones; more than 80% are singletons. The CDR3 is made up of 13 amino acids. V gave up 2 bases and J gave up 4 bases, with 8 bases separating them. Per the germline V gene, CDR1 is MNHEY and CDR2 is SMNVEV (reference sequence). Concerning this clone: Antigen: not known.

V gene TRBV27 combines with J gene TRBJ1-2; D gene ambiguous. The sequence came from an adult in good health. The input for sequencing was peripheral blood, taken on day 0 of MenACWY control vaccination. The CDR3, as DNA: TGTGCCAGCAGTTTAGGAGGGTCCTATGGCTACACCTTC. Translating gives CASSLGGSYGYTF.